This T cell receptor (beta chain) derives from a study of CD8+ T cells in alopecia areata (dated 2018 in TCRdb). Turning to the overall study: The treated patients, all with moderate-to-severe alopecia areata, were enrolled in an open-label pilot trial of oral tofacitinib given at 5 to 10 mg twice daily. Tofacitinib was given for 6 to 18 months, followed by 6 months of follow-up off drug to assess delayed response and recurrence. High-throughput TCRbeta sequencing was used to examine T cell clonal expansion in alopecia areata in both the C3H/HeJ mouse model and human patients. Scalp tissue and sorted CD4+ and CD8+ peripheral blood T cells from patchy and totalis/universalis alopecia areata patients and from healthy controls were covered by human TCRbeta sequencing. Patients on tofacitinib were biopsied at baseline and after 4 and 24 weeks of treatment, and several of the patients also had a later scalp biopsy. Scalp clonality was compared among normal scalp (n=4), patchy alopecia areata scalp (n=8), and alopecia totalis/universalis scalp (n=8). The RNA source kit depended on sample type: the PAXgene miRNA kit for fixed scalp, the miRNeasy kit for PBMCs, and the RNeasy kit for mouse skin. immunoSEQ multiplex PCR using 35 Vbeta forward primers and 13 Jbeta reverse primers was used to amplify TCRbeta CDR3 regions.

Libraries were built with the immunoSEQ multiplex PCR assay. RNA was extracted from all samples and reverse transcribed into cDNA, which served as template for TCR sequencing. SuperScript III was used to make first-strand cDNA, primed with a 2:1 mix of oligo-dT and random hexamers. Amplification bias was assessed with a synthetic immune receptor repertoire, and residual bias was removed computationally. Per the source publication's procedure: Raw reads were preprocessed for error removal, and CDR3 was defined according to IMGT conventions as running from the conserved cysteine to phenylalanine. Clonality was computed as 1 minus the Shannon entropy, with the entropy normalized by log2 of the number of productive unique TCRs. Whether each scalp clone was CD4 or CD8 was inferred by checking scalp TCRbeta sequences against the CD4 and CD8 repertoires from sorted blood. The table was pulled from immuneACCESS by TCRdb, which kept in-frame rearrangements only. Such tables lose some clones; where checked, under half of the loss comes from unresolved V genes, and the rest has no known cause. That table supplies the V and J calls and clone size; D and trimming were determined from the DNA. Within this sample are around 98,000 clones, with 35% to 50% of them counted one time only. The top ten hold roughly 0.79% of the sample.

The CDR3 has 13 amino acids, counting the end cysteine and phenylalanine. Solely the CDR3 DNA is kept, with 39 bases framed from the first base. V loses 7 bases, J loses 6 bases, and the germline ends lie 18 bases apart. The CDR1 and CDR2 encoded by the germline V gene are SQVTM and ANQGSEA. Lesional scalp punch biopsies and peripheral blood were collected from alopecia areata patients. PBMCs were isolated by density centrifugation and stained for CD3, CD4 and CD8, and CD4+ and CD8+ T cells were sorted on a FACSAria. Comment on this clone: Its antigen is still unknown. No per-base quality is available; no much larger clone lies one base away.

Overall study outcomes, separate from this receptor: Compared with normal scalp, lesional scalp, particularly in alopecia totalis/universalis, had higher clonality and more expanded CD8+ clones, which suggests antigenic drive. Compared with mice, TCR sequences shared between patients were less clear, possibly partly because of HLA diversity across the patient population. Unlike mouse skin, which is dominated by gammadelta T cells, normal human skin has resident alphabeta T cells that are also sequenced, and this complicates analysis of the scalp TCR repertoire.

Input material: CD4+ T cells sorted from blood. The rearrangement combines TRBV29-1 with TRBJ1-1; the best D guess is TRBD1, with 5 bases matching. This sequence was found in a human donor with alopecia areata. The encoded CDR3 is CSARDRSIAEAFF. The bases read TGCAGCGCCAGGGACCGATCTATAGCTGAAGCTTTCTTT.